The source of this T cell receptor (beta chain) is a study of blood T cell repertoires in COVID-19. Study-wide background: Samples representing acute and convalescent COVID-19 were sourced from the United States, Italy and Spain.

Trimming took 4 bases from V and 1 from J, leaving 13 bases between them. This CDR3 has 15 residues. Germline CDR1 reads LNHDA; CDR2 reads SQIVND (reference sequence). In the authors' workflow: Cell counts per sample came from amplifying reference gene primers. Sequenced by immunoSEQ multiplex PCR; TCRdb stores in-frame clones only, minus some. That table gives V, J and clone size, and the DNA gave D and trimming. Of more than 150,000 clones in the sample, roughly 86% were seen once. Input material: peripheral blood. The chain combines TRBV19 with TRBJ1-1, with a weak D call TRBD1 (6 bases). This receptor was taken from a man aged 35 to 55 with active or convalescent COVID-19. CDR3 loop: CASSTPRQANTEAFF. The CDR3 DNA sequence: TGTGCCAGTAGTACTCCCCGACAGGCGAACACTGAAGCTTTCTTT. The full variable domain, completed using reference TRBV19 and TRBJ1-1, is DGGITQSPKYLFRKEGQNVTLSCEQNLNHDAMYWYRQDPGQGLRLIYYSQIVNDFQKGDIAEGYSVSREKKESFPLTVTSAQKNPTAFYLCASSTPRQANTEAFFGQGTRLTVV.